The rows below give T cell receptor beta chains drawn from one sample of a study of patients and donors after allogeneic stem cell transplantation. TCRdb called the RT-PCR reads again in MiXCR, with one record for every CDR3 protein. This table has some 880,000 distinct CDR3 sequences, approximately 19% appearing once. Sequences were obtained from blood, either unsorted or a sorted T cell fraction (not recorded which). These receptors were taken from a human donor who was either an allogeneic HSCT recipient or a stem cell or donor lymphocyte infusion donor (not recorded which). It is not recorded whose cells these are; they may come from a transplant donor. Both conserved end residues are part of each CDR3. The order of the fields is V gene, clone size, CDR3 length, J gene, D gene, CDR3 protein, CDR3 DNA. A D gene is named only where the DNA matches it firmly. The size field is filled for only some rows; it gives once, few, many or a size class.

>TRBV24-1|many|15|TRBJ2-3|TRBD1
CATSDTGTATDTQYF
TGTGCCACCAGTGATACGGGGACAGCCACAGATACGCAGTATTTT
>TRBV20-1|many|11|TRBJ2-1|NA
CSAQLGNEQFF
TGCAGTGCGCAACTAGGAAATGAGCAGTTCTTC
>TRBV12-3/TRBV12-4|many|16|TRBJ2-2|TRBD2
CASGAPSGPFTGELFF
TGTGCCAGCGGAGCACCTAGCGGACCTTTTACCGGGGAGCTGTTTTTT
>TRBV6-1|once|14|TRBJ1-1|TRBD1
CASSRQGGAPEAFF
TGTGCCAGCAGTAGACAGGGGGGGGCGCCTGAAGCTTTCTTT
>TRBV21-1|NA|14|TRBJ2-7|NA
CASRLGQGIYEQYF
TGTGCCAGCAGATTGGGACAGGGAATCTACGAGCAGTACTTC
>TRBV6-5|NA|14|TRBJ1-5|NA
CASSSGRGNQPQHF
TGTGCCAGCAGTTCGGGGCGCGGCAATCAGCCCCAGCATTTT
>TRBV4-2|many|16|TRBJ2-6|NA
CASSPHGGVGANVLTF
TGTGCCAGCAGCCCTCACGGAGGGGTTGGGGCCAACGTCCTGACTTTC
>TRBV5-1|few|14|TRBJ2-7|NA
CASSRDGPSYEQYF
TGCGCCAGCAGCCGGGACGGCCCCTCCTACGAGCAGTACTTC
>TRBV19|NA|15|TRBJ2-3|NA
CASSIGGVGTDTQYF
TGTGCCAGTAGTATAGGGGGGGTTGGTACAGATACGCAGTATTTT
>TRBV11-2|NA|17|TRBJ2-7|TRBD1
CASSLDRGDRGSSEQYF
TGTGCCAGCAGCTTAGATAGGGGGGACAGGGGATCAAGCGAGCAGTACTTC
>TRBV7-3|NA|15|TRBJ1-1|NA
CASSTTRFGNTEAFF
TGTGCCAGCAGTACGACGCGGTTTGGGAACACTGAAGCTTTCTTT
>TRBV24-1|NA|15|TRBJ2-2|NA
CATSEAGFFTGELFF
TGTGCCACCAGTGAGGCAGGGTTTTTCACCGGGGAGCTGTTTTTT
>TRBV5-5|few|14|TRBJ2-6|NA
CASSWTAGANVLTF
TGTGCCAGCAGCTGGACAGCGGGGGCCAACGTCCTGACTTTC
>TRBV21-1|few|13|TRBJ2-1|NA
CASSNIGANEQFF
TGTGCCAGCAGCAACATCGGCGCCAATGAGCAGTTCTTC
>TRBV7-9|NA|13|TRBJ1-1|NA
CASSLGVRDEAFF
TGTGCCAGCAGCTTAGGGGTCAGGGACGAAGCTTTCTTT
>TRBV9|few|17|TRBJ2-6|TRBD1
CASSGDPTGAGANVLTF
TGTGCCAGCAGCGGAGATCCTACAGGGGCTGGGGCCAACGTCCTGACTTTC
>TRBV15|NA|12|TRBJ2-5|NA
CATSRDLDRRIF
TGTGCCACCAGCAGAGATCTTGACAGGAGAATTTTC
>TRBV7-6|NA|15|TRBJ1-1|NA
CASSLGDGINTEAFF
TGTGCCAGCAGCTTAGGAGACGGAATTAACACTGAAGCTTTCTTT
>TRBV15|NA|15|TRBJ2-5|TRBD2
CATSSWDYLQETQYF
TGTGCCACCAGCAGCTGGGACTACCTCCAAGAGACCCAGTACTTC
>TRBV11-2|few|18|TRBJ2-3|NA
CASSSPIVRGPSTDTQYF
TGTGCCAGCAGCTCCCCCATCGTCAGGGGACCTAGCACAGATACGCAGTATTTT
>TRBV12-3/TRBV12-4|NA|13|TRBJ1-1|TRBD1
CASIPRGRVEAFF
TGTGCCAGCATCCCCAGGGGGAGGGTGGAAGCTTTCTTT